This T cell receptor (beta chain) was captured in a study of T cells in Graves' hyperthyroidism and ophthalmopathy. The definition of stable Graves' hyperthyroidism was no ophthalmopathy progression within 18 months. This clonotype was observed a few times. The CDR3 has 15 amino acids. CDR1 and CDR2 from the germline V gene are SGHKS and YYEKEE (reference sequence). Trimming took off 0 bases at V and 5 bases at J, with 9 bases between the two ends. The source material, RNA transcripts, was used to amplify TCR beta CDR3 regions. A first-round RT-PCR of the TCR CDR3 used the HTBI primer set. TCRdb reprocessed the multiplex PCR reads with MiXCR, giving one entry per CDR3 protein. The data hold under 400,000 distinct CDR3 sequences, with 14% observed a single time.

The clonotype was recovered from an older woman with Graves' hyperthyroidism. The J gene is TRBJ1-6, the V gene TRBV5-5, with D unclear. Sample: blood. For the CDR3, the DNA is TGTGCCAGCAGCTTGGTTGTCAGGAATAATTCACCCCTCCACTTT. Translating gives CASSLVVRNNSPLHF.